These 28 T cell receptor beta chains came from one sample sequenced in a study of B cell selection in AIRE deficiency. Sequencing was performed with immunoSEQ multiplex PCR; in TCRdb, only in-frame clones are kept and a portion is missing. Of fewer than 25,000 clones listed, about 96% are singletons. Conventional CD4 T cells were sorted as CD4+CD127+ cells. Sequencing used CD4+CD127+ conventional T cells sorted from PBMCs. These receptors were taken from a human donor in good health.

V is TRBV29-1 and J is TRBJ2-1; 16 bases map to TRBD2. The CDR3 contains 17 residues. Germline V gives CDR1 SQVTM, CDR2 ANQGSEA. Losses at the gene ends were 5 bases for V and 3 bases for J; bases not matched to a gene: 7. The DNA of the CDR3 is TGCAGCGTTTCACCGGGACTAGCGGGGGGGCACTACAATGAGCAGTTCTTC. It translates to CSVSPGLAGGHYNEQFF.

J is TRBJ1-2 and V is TRBV11-2; 9 nucleotides match TRBD1. V gave up 4 bases and J gave up 4 bases; unmatched junction bases: 10. This CDR3 has 16 residues. Germline CDR1 and CDR2: SGHAT and FQNNGV. The CDR3 region is CASSSPWGQGLYGYTF. The DNA of the CDR3 is TGTGCCAGCAGCTCGCCCTGGGGACAGGGCCTCTATGGCTACACCTTC.

The genes are TRBV11-3 and TRBJ2-3; 7 bases are a match to TRBD1. Germline CDR1 reads SGHNT; CDR2 reads YENEEA. The CDR3 runs to 13 residues. J was trimmed by 2 bases and V by 10 bases; bases with no gene match: 6. This CDR3 is CANLQGYTDTQYF. The CDR3 DNA is TGTGCCAACTTACAGGGGTACACAGATACGCAGTATTTT.

The chain couples TRBV6-5 to TRBJ1-1; TRBD1 might be the D (6 bases). Germline assignment: CDR1 MNHEY and CDR2 SVGAGI. CDR3 size: 15 residues. Trimming cost V 0 bases and J 4 bases, with 12 bases left between them. The CDR3 sequence is CASSYSPQGSTEAFF. The CDR3, as DNA: TGTGCCAGCAGTTACTCCCCACAGGGCTCCACTGAAGCTTTCTTT.

The rearrangement joins TRBV7-6 to TRBJ1-1; D is perhaps TRBD1 (6 bases). Per germline, CDR1 SGHVS and CDR2 FNYEAQ. This CDR3 is built from 17 residues. V was pared by 3 bases and J by 4 bases, with 21 bases between. CDR3 protein: CASSFAYRVRESTEAFF. The DNA for the CDR3 is TGTGCCAGCAGCTTTGCCTACAGGGTACGTGAGAGCACTGAAGCTTTCTTT.

J is TRBJ2-2 and V is TRBV7-8; D unclear. V gave up 5 bases and J gave up 3 bases, with 10 bases separating them. The CDR3 length is 14 residues. The germline gives CDR1 SGHVS, CDR2 FQNEAQ. CDR3 region: CASSPHRDTGELFF. CDR3 coding DNA: TGTGCCAGCAGCCCACATCGGGACACCGGGGAGCTGTTTTTT.

This clone appeared once. J is TRBJ2-7 and V is TRBV25-1; weak D call: TRBD2 (5 bases). The CDR3 runs to 16 residues. From germline, CDR1 is MGHDK and CDR2 SYGVNS. Trimming took off 8 bases at V and 2 bases at J, with 22 bases between the two ends. CDR3 nucleotides: TGTGCCAGCTCACCGGGCTGGACTCCTCTTCCCTACGAGCAGTACTTC. Protein product: CASSPGWTPLPYEQYF.

The chain is built from TRBV7-9 and TRBJ1-4; 8 bases align to TRBD1. CDR1 SEHNR and CDR2 FQNEAQ come from the germline V gene (reference sequence). V dropped 5 bases and J dropped 5; count of bases not matched to a gene: 10. This CDR3 is 16 amino acids long. The DNA of the CDR3 is TGTGCCAGCAGCCCCACCCCGGGACAGGAGAATGAAAAACTGTTTTTT. Translation: CASSPTPGQENEKLFF.

The genes are TRBV7-8 and TRBJ2-7; 10 nucleotides match TRBD1. CDR1 SGHVS and CDR2 FQNEAQ come from the germline V gene. V shed 3 bases, J shed 0 bases, and the junction held 5 bases outside the gene matches. This CDR3 has 16 amino acids. CDR3: CASSFLGQGSSYEQYF. In DNA form, the CDR3 reads TGTGCCAGCAGCTTCTTGGGACAGGGGAGCTCCTACGAGCAGTACTTC.

This chain connects TRBV4-3 to TRBJ2-1; TRBD1 matches 10 bases. V was pared by 1 base and J by 3 bases, with 0 bases of the junction left unmatched. Per germline, CDR1 LGHNA and CDR2 YSLEER. This CDR3 is built from 15 residues. The CDR3 sequence: CASSQGDRGYNEQFF. The CDR3 nucleotides read TGCGCCAGCAGCCAAGGGGACAGGGGCTACAATGAGCAGTTCTTC.

The chain is built from TRBV28 and TRBJ1-5; D uncertain. This CDR3 spans 16 amino acids. V dropped 5 bases and J dropped 2 bases, with 16 bases sitting between them. Germline CDR1 MDHEN, CDR2 SYDVKM. CDR3 in amino acids: CASSPALGYGNQPQHF. In DNA form, the CDR3 reads TGTGCCAGCAGTCCTGCACTAGGCTACGGCAATCAGCCCCAGCATTTT.

V gene TRBV15 combines with J gene TRBJ2-5, with D perhaps matching TRBD1 (6 bases). The CDR3 runs 14 residues. The germline V and J ends were trimmed by 0 bases and 5 bases, with 10 bases remaining between them. From germline, CDR1 is LNHNV and CDR2 YYDKDF (reference sequence). Here the CDR3 DNA reads TGTGCCACCAGCAGAGACCCCACAGGGGAGACCCAGTACTTC. Protein: CATSRDPTGETQYF.

The chain's CDR3 is CASTGQGNGNQPQHF. Written as DNA, the CDR3 is TGTGCCAGCACCGGACAGGGAAATGGCAATCAGCCCCAGCATTTT. The chain links TRBV18 to TRBJ1-5, with 8 bases fitting TRBD1. CDR1 and CDR2 (germline): KGHSH, LQKENI. This CDR3 is 15 amino acids long. J lost 2 bases, V lost 8 bases, and 8 bases had no gene match.

The rearrangement uses TRBV7-9 and TRBJ2-7, with 9 bases aligning to TRBD1. Germline V gene sequence: CDR1 SEHNR, CDR2 FQNEAQ (reference sequence). V gave up 5 bases and J gave up 2 bases; unmatched junction bases: 7. The CDR3 loop spans 15 amino acids. The DNA of the CDR3 is TGTGCCAGCAGCATTAAGGGACAGGGCACCTACGAGCAGTACTTC. As protein: CASSIKGQGTYEQYF.

The chain couples TRBV11-2 to TRBJ1-2; perhaps TRBD1 as D (6 bases). Trimming stripped 2 bases from V and 10 bases from J, with 14 bases between. The CDR3 runs to 13 residues. Germline loops: CDR1 SGHAT, CDR2 FQNNGV. CDR3 loop: CASSLPGARVYTF. CDR3 in DNA: TGTGCCAGCAGCTTACCAGGGGCGCGTGTCTACACCTTC.

The rearrangement links TRBV10-1 to TRBJ2-7, with D maybe TRBD2 (5 bases). This CDR3 is 16 amino acids long. Germline CDR1 is WNHNN and CDR2 is SYGVQD (reference sequence). Trimming removed 3 bases at V and 4 bases at J, with 19 bases between. CDR3 DNA: TGCGCCAGCAGTGATAGCGAGGCCGACGCGTTTTACGAGCAGTACTTC. The encoded protein is CASSDSEADAFYEQYF.

The chain has TRBV5-1 and TRBJ1-4; D gene unclear. The CDR3 covers 15 residues. Germline-derived CDR1 and CDR2 are SGHRS and YFSETQ. V was trimmed by 4 bases and J by 0 bases, leaving 10 bases between them. The CDR3, as DNA: TGCGCCAGCAGCCGGACGGGGACAACTAATGAAAAACTGTTTTTT. It specifies CASSRTGTTNEKLFF.

The genes are TRBV9 and TRBJ2-7; 8 bases map to TRBD1. The V gene's germline CDR1 is SGDLS and CDR2 YYNGEE. V shed 0 bases and J 3 bases; nucleotides not matched to a gene: 2. This CDR3 contains 14 residues. For the CDR3, the DNA is TGTGCCAGCAGCGTAGGTGGACAGGGCTACGAGCAGTACTTC. Protein product: CASSVGGQGYEQYF.

This chain uses TRBV6-4 with TRBJ2-1, with 9 positions matching TRBD1. The CDR3 is made up of 14 amino acids. V was clipped by 2 bases and J by 14 bases; unmatched bases: 10. CDR1 and CDR2 (germline): MRHNA, SNTAGT. The CDR3: CASSDTWEGTGKFF. The DNA for the CDR3 is TGTGCCAGCAGTGACACGTGGGAAGGGACAGGGAAGTTCTTC.

The chain carries TRBV19 and TRBJ1-3; TRBD1 is a possible D gene (5 bases). The CDR3 is made up of 15 amino acids. With 5 bases removed from V and 0 bases from J, the gap between germline ends came to 11 bases. Germline CDR1 reads LNHDA; CDR2 reads SQIVND (reference sequence). CDR3 region: CASSVNRFSGNTIYF. The DNA for the CDR3 is TGTGCCAGTAGTGTTAACAGGTTCTCTGGAAACACCATATATTTT. Drawing the rest from reference TRBV19 and TRBJ1-3, the complete variable domain is DGGITQSPKYLFRKEGQNVTLSCEQNLNHDAMYWYRQDPGQGLRLIYYSQIVNDFQKGDIAEGYSVSREKKESFPLTVTSAQKNPTAFYLCASSVNRFSGNTIYFGEGSWLTVV.

This rearrangement joins TRBV11-2 to TRBJ1-2; D uncertain. Trimming shortened V by 0 bases and J by 4 bases, and 6 bases separated the two germline ends. The CDR3 loop spans 13 amino acids. Germline CDR1 and CDR2: SGHAT and FQNNGV. The CDR3 DNA is TGTGCCAGCAGCTTAGATCAAGTCTATGGCTACACCTTC. Encoded protein: CASSLDQVYGYTF.

This clone came up once. The J gene is TRBJ2-1, the V gene TRBV12-5; D is unclear. V dropped 3 bases and J dropped 3 bases, with 6 bases sitting between them. CDR3 length: 13 amino acids. Germline loops: CDR1 LGHNT, CDR2 FRNRAP. The CDR3 sequence: CASGLDGYNEQFF. DNA for the CDR3: TGTGCTAGTGGTTTAGACGGCTACAATGAGCAGTTCTTC.

The V gene is TRBV29-1, the J gene TRBJ1-2; D remains unclear. Trimming took 5 bases from V and 2 from J, leaving 3 bases between them. In germline, CDR1 is SQVTM, CDR2 ANQGSEA. This CDR3 region has 10 residues. DNA of the CDR3: TGCAGCGTTCACAACTATGGCTACACCTTC. This gives the protein CSVHNYGYTF.

The CDR3 region is CASSLTDSNQPQHF. The CDR3 DNA reads as TGTGCCAGCAGCTTAACCGATAGCAATCAGCCCCAGCATTTT. The rearrangement uses TRBV11-2 and TRBJ1-5; D not resolved. Trimming stripped 2 bases from V and 0 bases from J, with 5 bases between. CDR1 is SGHAT and CDR2 is FQNNGV in the germline V gene. The CDR3 contains 14 residues.

The sample holds a few counts of this clone. V and J are TRBV2 and TRBJ1-5, with D uncertain. The ends were cut back, 2 bases at V and 7 bases at J, with 15 bases in the middle. The CDR3 consists of 15 residues. The germline gives CDR1 SNHLY, CDR2 FYNNEI. CDR3: CASSEWARGGQPQHF. The CDR3, as DNA: TGTGCCAGCAGTGAATGGGCGAGAGGAGGGCAGCCCCAGCATTTT.

The chain links TRBV30 to TRBJ1-5; D perhaps matches TRBD1 (5 bases). CDR1 and CDR2 from the germline V gene are GTSNPN and SVGIG (reference sequence). With 3 bases removed from V and 2 bases from J, the gap between germline ends came to 8 bases. The CDR3 consists of 13 residues. The CDR3 loop reads CAWRGVGNQPQHF. The CDR3, as DNA: TGTGCCTGGAGGGGGGTGGGCAATCAGCCCCAGCATTTT.

CDR3 nucleotide sequence: TGCAGTGCTCGTCCTGGCACTGAAGCTTTCTTT. The encoded protein is CSARPGTEAFF. The chain is built from TRBV20-1 and TRBJ1-1; D is unresolved. V gave up 5 bases and J gave up 4 bases, with 8 bases separating them. Looked up from germline, CDR1 is DFQATT and CDR2 is SNEGSKA (reference sequence). The CDR3 is 11 amino acids.

The chain uses TRBV5-1 and TRBJ1-4; unclear D gene. The CDR3 extends over 13 amino acids. CDR1 and CDR2 from the germline V gene are SGHRS and YFSETQ. Trimming left V 1 base short and J 5 bases short, with 6 bases between. The CDR3 here is CASSLSENEKLFF. CDR3 DNA: TGCGCCAGCAGCTTGTCGGAGAATGAAAAACTGTTTTTT. The full variable domain, with the rest looked up from reference TRBV5-1 and TRBJ1-4, is KAGVTQTPRYLIKTRGQQVTLSCSPISGHRSVSWYQQTPGQGLQFLFEYFSETQRNKGNFPGRFSGRQFSNSRSEMNVSTLELGDSALYLCASSLSENEKLFFGSGTQLSVL.